This T cell receptor (beta chain) stems from a study of OX40 agonist ivuxolimab in advanced cancers. On the study more broadly: Patients in dose escalation had liver, melanoma, kidney or head and neck cancers. Study outcomes and limitations: Clonal expansion by week 6 occurred in CD4+ and CD8+ blood T cells (at 0.1 to 3.0 mg/kg). The average count of expanded clones was higher among CD8+ T cells than among CD4+.

In regard to this clone: Its matching antigen is unknown.

This table comes from immunoSEQ multiplex PCR, and its TCRdb copy is limited to in-frame clones, with some not included. The table has tens of thousands of clones, around 90% seen once; the top ten hold around 0.23%. Sampled blood was obtained at baseline, cycle 4 day 1, and cycle 7 day 1. The CDR3 spans 14 residues. Germline V gene data show CDR1 as KGHSH and CDR2 as LQKENI. V lost 6 bases, J lost 0 bases, and 10 bases lay in between. The receptor's source is an adult with an advanced solid tumor such as melanoma, head and neck, liver or kidney cancer. The input for sequencing was CD4+ or CD8+ T cells sorted from blood, taken in a trial of the OX40 agonist ivuxolimab. The chain links TRBV18 to TRBJ2-3; D is ambiguous. For the CDR3, the DNA is TGTGCCAGCTCGCTTATGGGGAGCACAGATACGCAGTATTTT. This gives the protein CASSLMGSTDTQYF.